A single sample gave rise to the 18 T cell receptor beta chains below, sequenced in a study of shared clonotypes between healthy human individuals. CD45RO-negative CD8 cells positively selected for CCR7 made up the naive population, which excluded terminally differentiated effector memory CD45RA+ cells. This table comes from immunoSEQ multiplex PCR, and its TCRdb copy is limited to in-frame clones, with some not included. The sample carries about 1.9 million clones, around 95% recorded once. Sequencing input: naive CD8+ T cells from PBMCs. These receptors all come from a man aged 18 to 35 in good health. Some clones in this sample may be carry-over from other donors' samples.

The chain employs TRBV28 and TRBJ1-1, with D perhaps TRBD1 (6 bases). CDR1 is MDHEN, CDR2 SYDVKM, per germline. Trimming cost V 4 bases and J 1 base, with 16 bases left between them. This CDR3 has 16 amino acids. The chain's CDR3 is CASSSYRDNQNTEAFF. The CDR3 DNA is TGTGCCAGCAGTTCCTACCGGGACAATCAGAACACTGAAGCTTTCTTT.

V is TRBV11-2 and J is TRBJ2-7, with D hard to call. Trimming left V 5 bases short and J 5 bases short, with 13 bases between. The length of the CDR3 is 13 residues. The germline V gene has CDR1 SGHAT and CDR2 FQNNGV. The CDR3 region is CASSPTVGDEQYF. The CDR3 nucleotides are TGTGCCAGCAGCCCCACCGTTGGGGACGAGCAGTACTTC.

This sequence joins TRBV27 and TRBJ2-2; a possible D gene is TRBD1 (6 bases). The CDR3 spans 17 residues. Germline values: CDR1 MNHEY, CDR2 SMNVEV (reference sequence). V was clipped by 0 bases and J by 2 bases, with 13 bases between them. CDR3 sequence reads: CASSLSGPGHNTGELFF. The CDR3 DNA is TGTGCCAGCAGTTTATCGGGGCCGGGACACAACACCGGGGAGCTGTTTTTT.

The rearrangement links TRBV27 to TRBJ2-2; 8 bases fit TRBD1. The germline V gene encodes CDR1 MNHEY and CDR2 SMNVEV (reference sequence). The CDR3 is 15 amino acids. Trimming cost V 4 bases and J 6 bases; bases outside gene matches: 7. CDR3 bases: TGTGCCAGCAGTTCCTTGGGACAGGCTCCCGGGGAGCTGTTTTTT. It codes for CASSSLGQAPGELFF.

The chain employs TRBV28 and TRBJ2-7; weak D call: TRBD1 (5 bases). The CDR3 length is 16 residues. Trimming shortened V by 2 bases and J by 3 bases, and 17 bases separated the two germline ends. Germline CDR1 and CDR2: MDHEN and SYDVKM. This CDR3 reads CASSLRGQSPDYEQYF. The CDR3, as DNA: TGTGCCAGCAGTTTAAGGGGCCAGAGTCCGGACTACGAGCAGTACTTC. Full variable domain (missing parts from reference TRBV28 and TRBJ2-7): DVKVTQSSRYLVKRTGEKVFLECVQDMDHENMFWYRQDPGLGLRLIYFSYDVKMKEKGDIPEGYSVSREKKERFSLILESASTNQTSMYLCASSLRGQSPDYEQYFGPGTRLTVT.

The chain joins TRBV27 to TRBJ1-5, with D maybe TRBD1 (6 bases). From germline, CDR1 is MNHEY and CDR2 SMNVEV (reference sequence). V was shortened by 7 bases and J by 1 base, with 14 bases between the two germline ends. The CDR3 covers 15 residues. CDR3 sequence: CASTLRGASNQPQHF. CDR3 DNA sequence: TGTGCCAGCACTCTCCGGGGGGCGAGCAATCAGCCCCAGCATTTT.

Regarding this clone: The same CDR3 arises from other DNA sequences in this sample as well. V and J are TRBV7-9 and TRBJ1-4, with D perhaps TRBD1 (5 bases). There are 14 residues in the CDR3. Between the trimmed V and J ends, which lost 5 bases and 4 bases, there was a span of 11 bases. The germline gives CDR1 SEHNR, CDR2 FQNEAQ (reference sequence). The CDR3 coding sequence is TGTGCCAGCAGCCCTGATAGGGGTAATGAAAAACTGTTTTTT. Protein product: CASSPDRGNEKLFF.

This rearrangement joins TRBV7-2 to TRBJ1-6; TRBD1 might be the D (5 bases). Looked up from germline, CDR1 is SGHTA and CDR2 is FQGNSA. This CDR3 region has 14 residues. The V and J ends lost 1 base and 8 bases respectively, with 9 bases between them. CDR3 coding DNA: TGTGCCAGCAGCTTAGGGGGCGGGTATTCACCCCTCCACTTT. It translates to CASSLGGGYSPLHF.

The chain carries TRBV6-1 and TRBJ1-1, with TRBD1 matching over 8 bases. Germline V gives CDR1 MNHNS, CDR2 SASEGT. The CDR3 loop spans 14 amino acids. The V and J ends lost 0 bases and 8 bases, in that order; junction bases with no gene match: 5. The CDR3 region is CASSEAQGAMEAFF. The CDR3 nucleotides are TGTGCCAGCAGTGAAGCGCAGGGGGCCATGGAAGCTTTCTTT.

The V gene is TRBV7-8, the J gene TRBJ2-1; 10 bases are shared with TRBD2. With V trimmed by 0 bases and J by 8 bases, 10 bases remained unmatched. Germline CDR1 and CDR2: SGHVS and FQNEAQ. The CDR3 consists of 17 residues. CDR3 sequence (DNA): TGTGCCAGCAGCTTAGCGGTAGCGGGAGGCCCCTTTGATGAGCAGTTCTTC. This gives the protein CASSLAVAGGPFDEQFF.

This chain uses TRBV5-6 with TRBJ2-1; D may be TRBD2 (6 bases). Trimming took off 4 bases at V and 7 bases at J, with 15 bases between the two ends. Germline V gene lookup returns CDR1 SGHDT and CDR2 YYEEEE. The CDR3 spans 14 residues. The CDR3 nucleotides read TGTGCCAGCAGCGTGGGCGCGGGGTTGAATGAGCAGTTCTTC. This encodes CASSVGAGLNEQFF.

In the case of this clone: Other DNA sequences in this sample translate to the same CDR3. The CDR3 region is CASSVGDSNQPQHF. The CDR3 DNA reads as TGTGCCAGCAGCGTGGGCGATAGCAATCAGCCCCAGCATTTT. This sequence joins TRBV9 and TRBJ1-5; D unresolved. V was clipped by 2 bases and J by 0 bases, with 6 bases between them. Germline values: CDR1 SGDLS, CDR2 YYNGEE. The CDR3 contains 14 residues. Using reference TRBV9 and TRBJ1-5 for the parts outside the CDR3, the full variable domain is DSGVTQTPKHLITATGQRVTLRCSPRSGDLSVYWYQQSLDQGLQFLIQYYNGEERAKGNILERFSAQQFPDLHSELNLSSLELGDSALYFCASSVGDSNQPQHFGDGTRLSIL.

Details on this clone: This same CDR3 is encoded by further DNA sequences in the sample. The genes are TRBV7-9 and TRBJ2-5, with unresolved D. Germline V gene sequence: CDR1 SEHNR, CDR2 FQNEAQ (reference sequence). The CDR3 sequence is 12 residues long. Trimming shortened V by 3 bases and J by 5 bases, and 7 bases separated the two germline ends. The CDR3 nucleotides are TGTGCCAGCAGCTTCCCCGGGGAGACCCAGTACTTC. Translation: CASSFPGETQYF.

The chain combines TRBV6-5 with TRBJ2-5; 10 nucleotides align to TRBD2. V dropped 6 bases and J dropped 5; count of bases not matched to a gene: 9. The CDR3 is 15 residues long. Germline CDR1 reads MNHEY; CDR2 reads SVGAGI. The CDR3 here is CASSPGLASWETQYF. The CDR3 nucleotides are TGTGCCAGCAGCCCGGGACTAGCGTCTTGGGAGACCCAGTACTTC.

This clone was recorded only once. The chain is built from TRBV7-6 and TRBJ2-5, with a weak D call TRBD1 (7 bases). Trimming took off 5 bases at V and 5 bases at J, with 24 bases between the two ends. CDR3 length equals 17 residues. Germline V lookup: CDR1 SGHVS, CDR2 FNYEAQ. The CDR3 DNA follows: TGTGCCAGCAGCCGAACCCCCAGAGGGGGCGCGGGGGAGACCCAGTACTTC. Encoded protein: CASSRTPRGGAGETQYF. The full variable domain, rest sourced from reference TRBV7-6 and TRBJ2-5, is GAGVSQSPRYKVTKRGQDVALRCDPISGHVSLYWYRQALGQGPEFLTYFNYEAQQDKSGLPNDRFSAERPEGSISTLTIQRTEQRDSAMYRCASSRTPRGGAGETQYFGPGTRLLVL.

This chain uses TRBV19 with TRBJ2-5, with TRBD2 as a possible D gene (6 bases). With 6 bases removed from V and 3 bases from J, the gap between germline ends came to 11 bases. The length of the CDR3 is 13 residues. The V gene's germline CDR1 is LNHDA and CDR2 SQIVND (reference sequence). CDR3 DNA sequence: TGTGCCAGTAGGGAGGGAGGTAAAGAGACCCAGTACTTC. It codes for CASREGGKETQYF.

This sequence joins TRBV4-1 and TRBJ2-3; TRBD2 aligns across 9 bases. This CDR3 spans 16 amino acids. Germline V gene data show CDR1 as MGHRA and CDR2 as YSYEKL. Trimming cost V 4 bases and J 6 bases; bases outside gene matches: 11. CDR3 region: CASSPRAGGGADTQYF. As DNA, the CDR3 is TGCGCCAGCAGCCCCCGAGCGGGGGGAGGGGCGGATACGCAGTATTTT.

The chain joins TRBV15 to TRBJ2-1, with 10 bases matching TRBD2. Losses at the gene ends were 4 bases for V and 4 bases for J; bases not matched to a gene: 4. The CDR3 spans 15 residues. The V gene's germline CDR1 is LNHNV and CDR2 YYDKDF (reference sequence). This CDR3 is CATSTSGSGYNEQFF. The CDR3 DNA follows: TGTGCCACCAGCACTAGCGGGAGCGGTTACAATGAGCAGTTCTTC.